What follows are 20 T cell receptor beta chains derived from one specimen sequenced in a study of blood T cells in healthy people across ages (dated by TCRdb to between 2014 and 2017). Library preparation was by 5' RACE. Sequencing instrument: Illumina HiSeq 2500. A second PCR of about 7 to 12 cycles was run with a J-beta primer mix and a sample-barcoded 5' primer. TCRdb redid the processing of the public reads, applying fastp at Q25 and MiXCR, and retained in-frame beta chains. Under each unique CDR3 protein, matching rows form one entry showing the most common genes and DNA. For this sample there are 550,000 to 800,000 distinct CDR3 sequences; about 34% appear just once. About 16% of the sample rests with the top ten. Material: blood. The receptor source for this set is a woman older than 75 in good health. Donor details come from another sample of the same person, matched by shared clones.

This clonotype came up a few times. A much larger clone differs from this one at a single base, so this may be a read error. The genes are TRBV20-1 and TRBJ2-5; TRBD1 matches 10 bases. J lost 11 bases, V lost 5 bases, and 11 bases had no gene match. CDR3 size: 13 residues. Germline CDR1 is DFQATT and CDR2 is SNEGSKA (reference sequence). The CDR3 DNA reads TGCAGTGCTCCTAGGACAGGGGGTAATGAGCAGTACTTC. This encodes CSAPRTGGNEQYF.

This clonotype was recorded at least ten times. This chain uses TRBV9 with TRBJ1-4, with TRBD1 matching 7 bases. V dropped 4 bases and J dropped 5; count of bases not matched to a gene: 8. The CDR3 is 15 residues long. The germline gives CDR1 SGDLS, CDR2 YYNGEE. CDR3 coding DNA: TGTGCCAGCAGCTTCCAACCGGGACAGAATGAAAAACTGTTTTTT. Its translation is CASSFQPGQNEKLFF. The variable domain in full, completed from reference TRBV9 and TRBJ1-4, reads DSGVTQTPKHLITATGQRVTLRCSPRSGDLSVYWYQQSLDQGLQFLIQYYNGEERAKGNILERFSAQQFPDLHSELNLSSLELGDSALYFCASSFQPGQNEKLFFGSGTQLSVL.

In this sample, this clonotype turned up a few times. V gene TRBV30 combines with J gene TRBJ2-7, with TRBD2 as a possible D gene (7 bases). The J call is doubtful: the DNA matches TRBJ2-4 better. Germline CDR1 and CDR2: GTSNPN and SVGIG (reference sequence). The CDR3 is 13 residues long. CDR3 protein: CAWQRGAKNIQYF. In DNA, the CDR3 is TGTGCCTGGCAACGGGGGGCGAAAAACATTCAGTACTTC.

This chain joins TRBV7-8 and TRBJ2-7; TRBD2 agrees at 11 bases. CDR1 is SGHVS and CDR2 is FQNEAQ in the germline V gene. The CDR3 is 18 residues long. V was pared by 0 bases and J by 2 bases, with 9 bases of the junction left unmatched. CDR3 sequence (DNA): TGTGCCAGCAGCTTAGCACGAGGGCTAGCGGGAGGAACCTACGAGCAGTACTTC. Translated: CASSLARGLAGGTYEQYF.

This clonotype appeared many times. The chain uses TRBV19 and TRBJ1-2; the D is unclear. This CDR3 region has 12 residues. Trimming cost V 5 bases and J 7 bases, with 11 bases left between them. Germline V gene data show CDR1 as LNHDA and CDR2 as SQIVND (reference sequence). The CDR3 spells CASSGRTLGYTF. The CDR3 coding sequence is TGTGCCAGTAGTGGACGGACCCTTGGCTACACCTTC.

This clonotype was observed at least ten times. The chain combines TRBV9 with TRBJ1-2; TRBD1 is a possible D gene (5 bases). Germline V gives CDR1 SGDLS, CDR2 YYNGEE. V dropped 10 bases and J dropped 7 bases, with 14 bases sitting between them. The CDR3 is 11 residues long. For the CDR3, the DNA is TGTGCCTCCAGGCAGGGAGGTGGCTACACCTTC. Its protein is CASRQGGGYTF.

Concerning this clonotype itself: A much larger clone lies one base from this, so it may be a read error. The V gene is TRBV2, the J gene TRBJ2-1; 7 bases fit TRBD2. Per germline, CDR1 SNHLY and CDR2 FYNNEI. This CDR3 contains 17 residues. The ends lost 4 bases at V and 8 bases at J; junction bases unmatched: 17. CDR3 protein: CASSGAGLVGGIDEQFF. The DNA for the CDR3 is TGTGCCAGCAGTGGAGCTGGACTAGTTGGGGGGATTGATGAGCAGTTCTTC.

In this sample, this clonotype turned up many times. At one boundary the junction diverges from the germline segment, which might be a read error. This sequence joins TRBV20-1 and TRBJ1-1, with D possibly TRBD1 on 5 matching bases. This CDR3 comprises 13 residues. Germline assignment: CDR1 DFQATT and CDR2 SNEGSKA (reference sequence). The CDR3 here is CSAGDAGGTEAFF. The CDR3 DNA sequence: TGCAGTGCTGGAGATGCCGGGGGGACTGAAGCTTTCTTT.

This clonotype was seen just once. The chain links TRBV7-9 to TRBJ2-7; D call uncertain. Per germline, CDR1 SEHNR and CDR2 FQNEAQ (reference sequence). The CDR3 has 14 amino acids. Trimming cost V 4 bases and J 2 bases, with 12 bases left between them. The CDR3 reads CASSSKGRPYEQYF. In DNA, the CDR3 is TGTGCCAGCAGCTCCAAGGGTCGACCCTACGAGCAGTACTTC.

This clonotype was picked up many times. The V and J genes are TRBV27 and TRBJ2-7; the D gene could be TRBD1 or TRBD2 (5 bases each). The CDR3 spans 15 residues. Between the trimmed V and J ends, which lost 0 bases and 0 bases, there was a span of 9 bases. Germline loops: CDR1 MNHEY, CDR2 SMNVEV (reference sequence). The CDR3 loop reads CASSLSGVYSYEQYF. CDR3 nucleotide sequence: TGTGCCAGCAGTTTATCGGGGGTTTACTCCTACGAGCAGTACTTC.

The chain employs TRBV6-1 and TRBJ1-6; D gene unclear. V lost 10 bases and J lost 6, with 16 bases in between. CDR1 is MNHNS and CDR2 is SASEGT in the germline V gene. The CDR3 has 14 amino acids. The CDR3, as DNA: TGTGCCATAACCGGACGGAGTCTTAATTCACCCCTCCACTTT. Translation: CAITGRSLNSPLHF.

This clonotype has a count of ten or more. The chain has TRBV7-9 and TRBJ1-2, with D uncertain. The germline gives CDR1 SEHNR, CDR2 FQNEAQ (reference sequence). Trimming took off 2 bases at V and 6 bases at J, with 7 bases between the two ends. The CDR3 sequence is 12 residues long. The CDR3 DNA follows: TGTGCCAGCAGCTTATTCTTGGATGGCTACACCTTC. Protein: CASSLFLDGYTF.

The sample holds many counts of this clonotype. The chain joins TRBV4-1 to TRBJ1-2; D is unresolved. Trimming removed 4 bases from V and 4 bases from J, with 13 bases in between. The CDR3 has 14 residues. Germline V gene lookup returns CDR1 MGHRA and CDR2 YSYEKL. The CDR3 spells CASSPTDRGYGYTF. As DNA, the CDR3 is TGCGCCAGCAGCCCCACTGACCGGGGCTATGGCTACACCTTC.

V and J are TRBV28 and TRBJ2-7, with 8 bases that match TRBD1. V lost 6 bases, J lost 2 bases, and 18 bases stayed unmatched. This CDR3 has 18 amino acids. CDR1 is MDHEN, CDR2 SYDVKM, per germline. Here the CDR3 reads CASSQDRGDRKGPYEQYF. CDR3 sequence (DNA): TGTGCCAGCAGCCAAGATAGAGGGGACAGGAAGGGCCCCTACGAGCAGTACTTC. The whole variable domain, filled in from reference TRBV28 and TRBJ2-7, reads DVKVTQSSRYLVKRTGEKVFLECVQDMDHENMFWYRQDPGLGLRLIYFSYDVKMKEKGDIPEGYSVSREKKERFSLILESASTNQTSMYLCASSQDRGDRKGPYEQYFGPGTRLTVT.

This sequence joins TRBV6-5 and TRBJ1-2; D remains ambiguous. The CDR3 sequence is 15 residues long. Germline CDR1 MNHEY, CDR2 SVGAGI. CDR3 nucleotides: TGTACCGGCAGTCCGACGCGGACTTCTGTTCGGGGCTACACCTTC. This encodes CTGSPTRTSVRGYTF.

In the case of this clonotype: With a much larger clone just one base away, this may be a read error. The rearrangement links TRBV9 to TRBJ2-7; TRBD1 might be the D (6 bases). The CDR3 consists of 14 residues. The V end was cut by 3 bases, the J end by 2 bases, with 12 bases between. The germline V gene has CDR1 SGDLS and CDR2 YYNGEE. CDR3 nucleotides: TGTGCCAGCAGCGGAGGACAGCTAGCCTACGAGCAGTACTTC. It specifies CASSGGQLAYEQYF.

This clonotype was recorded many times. This CDR3 is CASSLTGALYNEQFF. The CDR3 DNA reads as TGTGCCAGCAGCCTGACAGGGGCCCTATACAATGAGCAGTTCTTC. The rearrangement links TRBV7-2 to TRBJ2-1, with 8 bases that match TRBD1. Germline V gene sequence: CDR1 SGHTA, CDR2 FQGNSA. Germline trimming cut 5 bases from V and 4 bases from J; bases unmatched to any gene: 7. The CDR3 extends over 15 amino acids. Variable domain in full (rest from reference TRBV7-2 and TRBJ2-1): GAGVSQSPSNKVTEKGKDVELRCDPISGHTALYWYRQSLGQGLEFLIYFQGNSAPDKSGLPSDRFSAERTGGSVSTLTIQRTQQEDSAVYLCASSLTGALYNEQFFGPGTRLTVL.

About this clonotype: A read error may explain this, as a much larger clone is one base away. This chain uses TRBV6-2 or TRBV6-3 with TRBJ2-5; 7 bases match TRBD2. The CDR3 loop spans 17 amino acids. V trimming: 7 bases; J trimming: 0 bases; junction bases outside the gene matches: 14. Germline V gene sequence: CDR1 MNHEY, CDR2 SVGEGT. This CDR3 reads CASTYVSNGGYQETQYF. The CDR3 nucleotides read TGTGCCAGCACCTACGTATCGAACGGGGGGTACCAAGAGACCCAGTACTTC.

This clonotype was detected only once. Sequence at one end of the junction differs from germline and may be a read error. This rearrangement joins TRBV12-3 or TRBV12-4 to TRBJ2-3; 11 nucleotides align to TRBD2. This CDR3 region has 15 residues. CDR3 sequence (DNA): TGTGCCAGCAGCTTAGCGGGGGGGAACACAGATGCGCAGTATTTT. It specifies CASSLAGGNTDAQYF.

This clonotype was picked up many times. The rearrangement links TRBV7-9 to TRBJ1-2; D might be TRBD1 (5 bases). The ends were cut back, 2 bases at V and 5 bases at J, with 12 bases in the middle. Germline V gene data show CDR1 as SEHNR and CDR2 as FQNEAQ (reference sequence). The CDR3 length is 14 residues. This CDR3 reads CASSLQGQGYGYTF. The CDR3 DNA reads TGTGCCAGCAGCTTACAAGGGCAGGGTTATGGCTACACCTTC.